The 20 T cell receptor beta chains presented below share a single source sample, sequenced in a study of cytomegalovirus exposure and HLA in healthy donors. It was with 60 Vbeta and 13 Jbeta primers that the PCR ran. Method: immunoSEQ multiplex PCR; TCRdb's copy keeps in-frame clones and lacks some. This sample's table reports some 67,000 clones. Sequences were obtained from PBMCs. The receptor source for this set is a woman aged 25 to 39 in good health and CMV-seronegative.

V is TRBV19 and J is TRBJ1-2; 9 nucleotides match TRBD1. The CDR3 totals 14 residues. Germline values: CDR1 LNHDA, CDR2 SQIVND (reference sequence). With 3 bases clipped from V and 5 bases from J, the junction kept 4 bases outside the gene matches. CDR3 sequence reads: CASSIGTGLYGYTF. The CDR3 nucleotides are TGTGCCAGTAGTATTGGGACAGGGCTTTATGGCTACACCTTC. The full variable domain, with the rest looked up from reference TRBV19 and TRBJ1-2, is DGGITQSPKYLFRKEGQNVTLSCEQNLNHDAMYWYRQDPGQGLRLIYYSQIVNDFQKGDIAEGYSVSREKKESFPLTVTSAQKNPTAFYLCASSIGTGLYGYTFGSGTRLTVV.

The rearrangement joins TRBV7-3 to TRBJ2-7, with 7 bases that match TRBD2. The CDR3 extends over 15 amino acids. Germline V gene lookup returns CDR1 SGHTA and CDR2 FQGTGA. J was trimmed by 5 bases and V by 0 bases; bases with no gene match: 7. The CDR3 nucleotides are TGTGCCAGCAGCTTAACGCGCGGAGCGGGGAACGAGCAGTACTTC. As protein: CASSLTRGAGNEQYF.

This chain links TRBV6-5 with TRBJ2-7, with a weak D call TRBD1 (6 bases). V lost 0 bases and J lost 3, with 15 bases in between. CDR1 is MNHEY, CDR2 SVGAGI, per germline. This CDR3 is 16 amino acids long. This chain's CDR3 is CASSYSSIGGNYEQYF. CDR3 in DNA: TGTGCCAGCAGTTACTCAAGTATAGGGGGAAACTACGAGCAGTACTTC.

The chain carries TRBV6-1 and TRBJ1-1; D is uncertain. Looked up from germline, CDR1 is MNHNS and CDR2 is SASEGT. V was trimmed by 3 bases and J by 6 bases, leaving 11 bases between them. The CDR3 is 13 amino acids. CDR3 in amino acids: CASSDGMEAEAFF. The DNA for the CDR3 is TGTGCCAGCAGTGACGGAATGGAGGCTGAAGCTTTCTTT.

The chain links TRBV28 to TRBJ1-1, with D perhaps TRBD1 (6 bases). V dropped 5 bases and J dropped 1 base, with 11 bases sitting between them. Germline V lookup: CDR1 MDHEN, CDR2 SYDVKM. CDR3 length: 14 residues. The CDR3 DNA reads TGTGCCAGCAGTGGGGGACACCAGAACACTGAAGCTTTCTTT. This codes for CASSGGHQNTEAFF.

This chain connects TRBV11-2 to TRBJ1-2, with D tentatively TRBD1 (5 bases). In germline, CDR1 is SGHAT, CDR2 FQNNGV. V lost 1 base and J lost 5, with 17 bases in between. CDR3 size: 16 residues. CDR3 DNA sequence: TGTGCCAGCAGCTTAGGAGCGGGACGTACTTTATATGGCTACACCTTC. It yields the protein CASSLGAGRTLYGYTF.

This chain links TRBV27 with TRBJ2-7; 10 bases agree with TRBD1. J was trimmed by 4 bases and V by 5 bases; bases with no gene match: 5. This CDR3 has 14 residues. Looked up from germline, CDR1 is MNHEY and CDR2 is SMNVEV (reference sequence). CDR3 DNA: TGTGCCAGCAGTGACAGGGGGCTCGGGTACGAGCAGTACTTC. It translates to CASSDRGLGYEQYF.

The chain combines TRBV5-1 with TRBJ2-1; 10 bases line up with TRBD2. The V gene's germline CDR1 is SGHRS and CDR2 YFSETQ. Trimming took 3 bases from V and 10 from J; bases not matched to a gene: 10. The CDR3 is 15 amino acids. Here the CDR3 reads CASSSSPGLALEQFF. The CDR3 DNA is TGCGCCAGCAGCTCCAGTCCGGGACTAGCGCTGGAGCAGTTCTTC.

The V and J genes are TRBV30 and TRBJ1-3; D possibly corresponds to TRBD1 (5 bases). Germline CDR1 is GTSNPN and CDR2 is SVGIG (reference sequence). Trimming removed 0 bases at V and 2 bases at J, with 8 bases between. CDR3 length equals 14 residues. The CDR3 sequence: CAWSVQGAGNTIYF. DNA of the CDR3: TGTGCCTGGAGTGTACAAGGGGCTGGAAACACCATATATTTT. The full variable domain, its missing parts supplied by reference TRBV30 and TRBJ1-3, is SQTIHQWPATLVQPVGSPLSLECTVEGTSNPNLYWYRQAAGRGLQLLFYSVGIGQISSEVPQNLSASRPQDRQFILSSKKLLLSDSGFYLCAWSVQGAGNTIYFGEGSWLTVV.

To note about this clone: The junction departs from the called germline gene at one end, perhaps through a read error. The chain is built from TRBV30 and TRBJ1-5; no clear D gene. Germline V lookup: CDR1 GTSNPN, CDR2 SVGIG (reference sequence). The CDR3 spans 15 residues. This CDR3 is CAGSPPDYSNQPQHF. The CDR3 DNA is TGTGCCGGGAGTCCTCCGGACTATAGCAATCAGCCCCAGCATTTT.

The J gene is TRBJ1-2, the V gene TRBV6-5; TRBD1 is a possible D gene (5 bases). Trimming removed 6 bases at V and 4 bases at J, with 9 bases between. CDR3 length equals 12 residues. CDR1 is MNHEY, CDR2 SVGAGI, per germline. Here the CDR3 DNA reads TGTGCCAGCAGGGATAGGGGCTATGGCTACACCTTC. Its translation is CASRDRGYGYTF.

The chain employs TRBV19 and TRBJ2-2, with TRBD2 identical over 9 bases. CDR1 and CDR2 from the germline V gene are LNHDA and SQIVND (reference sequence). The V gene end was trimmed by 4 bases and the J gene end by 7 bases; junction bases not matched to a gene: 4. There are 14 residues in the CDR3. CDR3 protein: CASSTAGGYGELFF. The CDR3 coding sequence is TGTGCCAGTAGTACGGCGGGGGGGTACGGGGAGCTGTTTTTT.

Written as DNA, the CDR3 is TGTGCCAGCAGGGGGCGGGATGGGACCCAGTACTTC. Protein: CASRGRDGTQYF. The chain combines TRBV6-5 with TRBJ2-5; D is perhaps TRBD2 (6 bases). CDR1 and CDR2 (germline): MNHEY, SVGAGI. The CDR3 loop spans 12 amino acids. With 6 bases removed from V and 7 bases from J, the gap between germline ends came to 12 bases.

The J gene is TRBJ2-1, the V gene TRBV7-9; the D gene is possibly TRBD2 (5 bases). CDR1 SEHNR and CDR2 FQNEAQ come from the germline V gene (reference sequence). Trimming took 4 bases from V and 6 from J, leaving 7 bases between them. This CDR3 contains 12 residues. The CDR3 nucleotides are TGTGCCAGCAGCTCCGAGGGCAATGAGCAGTTCTTC. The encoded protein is CASSSEGNEQFF. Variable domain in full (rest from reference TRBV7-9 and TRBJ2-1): DTGVSQNPRHKITKRGQNVTFRCDPISEHNRLYWYRQTLGQGPEFLTYFQNEAQLEKSRLLSDRFSAERPKGSFSTLEIQRTEQGDSAMYLCASSSEGNEQFFGPGTRLTVL.

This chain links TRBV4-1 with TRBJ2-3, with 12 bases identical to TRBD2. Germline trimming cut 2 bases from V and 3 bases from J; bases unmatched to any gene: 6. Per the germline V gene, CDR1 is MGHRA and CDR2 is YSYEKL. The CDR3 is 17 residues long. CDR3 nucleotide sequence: TGCGCCAGCAGCCAAAGCCAACTAGCGGGAGGAACAGATACGCAGTATTTT. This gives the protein CASSQSQLAGGTDTQYF.

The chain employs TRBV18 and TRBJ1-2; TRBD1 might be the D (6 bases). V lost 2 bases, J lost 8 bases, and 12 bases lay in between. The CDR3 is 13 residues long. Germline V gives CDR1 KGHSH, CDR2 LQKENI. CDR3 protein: CASSPSQGPGYTF. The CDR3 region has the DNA TGTGCCAGCTCACCAAGCCAGGGGCCAGGCTACACCTTC.

CDR3 in DNA: TGTGCCAGCTCACGAGGGACAGGGGGCTTCGAAAAACTGTTTTTT. Protein product: CASSRGTGGFEKLFF. The gene calls are TRBV18 and TRBJ1-4; 12 nucleotides align to TRBD1. Germline V CDR1 and CDR2: KGHSH, LQKENI. The CDR3 extends over 15 amino acids. V was pared by 4 bases and J by 8 bases, with 5 bases of the junction left unmatched.

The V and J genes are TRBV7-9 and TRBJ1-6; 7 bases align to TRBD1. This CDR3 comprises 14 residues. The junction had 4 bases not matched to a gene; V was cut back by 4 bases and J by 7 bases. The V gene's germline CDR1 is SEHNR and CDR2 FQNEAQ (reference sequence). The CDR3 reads CASSSGTANSPLHF. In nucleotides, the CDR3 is TGTGCCAGCAGCTCCGGGACAGCAAATTCACCCCTCCACTTT.

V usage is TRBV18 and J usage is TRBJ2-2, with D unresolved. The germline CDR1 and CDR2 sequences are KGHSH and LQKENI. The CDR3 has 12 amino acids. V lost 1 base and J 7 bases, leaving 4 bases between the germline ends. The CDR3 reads CASSPLGGELFF. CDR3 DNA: TGTGCCAGCTCACCACTCGGCGGGGAGCTGTTTTTT.

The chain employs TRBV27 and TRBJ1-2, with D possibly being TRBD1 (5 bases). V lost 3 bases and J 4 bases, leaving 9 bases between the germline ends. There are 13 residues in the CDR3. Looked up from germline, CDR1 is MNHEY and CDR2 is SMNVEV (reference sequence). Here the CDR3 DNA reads TGTGCCAGCAGTTTTCCGGGGGGCTATGGCTACACCTTC. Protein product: CASSFPGGYGYTF.